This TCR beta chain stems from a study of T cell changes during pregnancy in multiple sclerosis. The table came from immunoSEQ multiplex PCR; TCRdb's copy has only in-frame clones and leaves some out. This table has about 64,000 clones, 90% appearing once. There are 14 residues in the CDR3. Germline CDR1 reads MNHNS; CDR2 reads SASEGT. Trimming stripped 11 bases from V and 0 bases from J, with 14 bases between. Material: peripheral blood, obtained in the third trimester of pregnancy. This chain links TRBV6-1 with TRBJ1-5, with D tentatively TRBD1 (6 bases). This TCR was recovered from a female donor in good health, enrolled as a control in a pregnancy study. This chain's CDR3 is CAGERGYSNQPQHF. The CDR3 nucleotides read TGTGCCGGGGAGAGGGGGTATAGCAATCAGCCCCAGCATTTT.